What follows are 27 T cell receptor beta chains derived from one specimen sequenced in a study of T cells in Graves' hyperthyroidism and ophthalmopathy. The TCR beta CDR3 regions underwent amplification using RNA transcripts as the source. HTBI primers were used for first-round RT-PCR of the TCR CDR3. TCRdb reprocessed the multiplex PCR reads with MiXCR, giving one entry per CDR3 protein. This table holds 300,000 to 450,000 distinct CDR3 sequences, about 15% found once. The source material was blood. The receptors were gathered from a woman in her 30s with Graves' ophthalmopathy.

Only a few counts were recorded for this clonotype. V gene TRBV24-1 combines with J gene TRBJ2-1; 8 nucleotides match TRBD1. J was trimmed by 0 bases and V by 4 bases; bases with no gene match: 10. In germline, CDR1 is KGHDR, CDR2 SFDVKD. This CDR3 has 18 residues. CDR3 sequence reads: CATSDSRTGKSSYNEQFF. The CDR3 nucleotides are TGTGCCACCAGTGACTCCCGGACAGGGAAGAGCTCCTACAATGAGCAGTTCTTC.

The table lists this clonotype with a few counts. The J gene is TRBJ1-1, the V gene TRBV10-3; D gene unclear. Germline V gene lookup returns CDR1 ENHRY and CDR2 SYGVKD. The CDR3 has 16 residues. V dropped 2 bases and J dropped 5 bases, with 18 bases sitting between them. The CDR3: CAISEPHEIGRTEAFF. The CDR3 DNA sequence: TGTGCCATCAGTGAGCCTCACGAGATAGGGAGGACTGAAGCTTTCTTT.

The chain is built from TRBV18 and TRBJ1-5, with 7 nucleotides matching TRBD1. The V segment lost 1 base and the J segment 7 bases; nucleotides outside the gene matches: 7. Germline V gene lookup returns CDR1 KGHSH and CDR2 LQKENI. The CDR3 contains 15 residues. The CDR3 sequence: CASSPHQGGEQPQHF. The CDR3 DNA sequence: TGTGCCAGCTCACCACATCAGGGGGGCGAGCAGCCCCAGCATTTT.

The table lists this clonotype with many counts. The chain is built from TRBV2 and TRBJ2-3, with D perhaps TRBD1 (5 bases). Germline values: CDR1 SNHLY, CDR2 FYNNEI. CDR3 length equals 14 residues. Trimming took off 2 bases at V and 4 bases at J, with 10 bases between the two ends. CDR3 in amino acids: CASSEQGVSDTQYF. Here the CDR3 DNA reads TGTGCCAGCAGTGAACAGGGCGTATCAGATACGCAGTATTTT.

This clonotype was detected only a few times. This chain uses TRBV29-1 with TRBJ2-3; TRBD1 might be the D (7 bases). Germline CDR1 and CDR2: SQVTM and ANQGSEA. V dropped 6 bases and J dropped 5 bases, with 12 bases sitting between them. This CDR3 contains 12 residues. The CDR3 nucleotides are TGCAGCGTCAGGGGGGCGGTAGATACGCAGTATTTT. It is translated as CSVRGAVDTQYF.

This clonotype appeared once. DNA of the CDR3: TGTGCCAGCTCACCACTAGAGACAGGCTCCACTAGCACAGATACGCAGTATTTT. Translated, it gives CASSPLETGSTSTDTQYF. The chain employs TRBV18 and TRBJ2-3; a possible D gene is TRBD1 (6 bases). Between the trimmed V and J ends, which lost 1 base and 0 bases, there was a span of 17 bases. The CDR3 has 18 residues. The germline V gene encodes CDR1 KGHSH and CDR2 LQKENI. Using reference TRBV18 and TRBJ2-3 for the parts outside the CDR3, the full variable domain is NAGVMQNPRHLVRRRGQEARLRCSPMKGHSHVYWYRQLPEEGLKFMVYLQKENIIDESGMPKERFSAEFPKEGPSILRIQQVVRGDSAAYFCASSPLETGSTSTDTQYFGPGTRLTVL.

This clonotype has ten or more counts. The rearrangement uses TRBV13 and TRBJ1-1; a possible D gene is TRBD1 (6 bases). The V gene lost 7 bases and the J gene lost 1 base, with 16 bases spanning the gap. The CDR3 extends over 15 amino acids. Germline V gives CDR1 PRHDT, CDR2 FYEKMQ (reference sequence). The CDR3 sequence: CASTRNRGENTEAFF. As DNA, the CDR3 is TGTGCCAGCACACGCAATAGGGGGGAGAACACTGAAGCTTTCTTT.

This clonotype was seen repeatedly, ten times or more. The V call is TRBV2, the J call TRBJ1-1; 9 nucleotides match TRBD1. The J segment lost 3 bases and the V segment lost 1 base, leaving 3 bases of the junction unmatched. There are 15 residues in the CDR3. Per germline, CDR1 SNHLY and CDR2 FYNNEI. Written as DNA, the CDR3 is TGTGCCAGCAGTGAAGACAGGGGGCTCGACACTGAAGCTTTCTTT. As protein: CASSEDRGLDTEAFF. The variable domain in full, completed from reference TRBV2 and TRBJ1-1, reads EPEVTQTPSHQVTQMGQEVILRCVPISNHLYFYWYRQILGQKVEFLVSFYNNEISEKSEIFDDQFSVERPDGSNFTLKIRSTKLEDSAMYFCASSEDRGLDTEAFFGQGTRLTVV.

The chain recombines TRBV10-1 with TRBJ1-2; a possible D gene is TRBD1 (5 bases). Germline CDR1 is WNHNN and CDR2 is SYGVQD (reference sequence). This CDR3 contains 13 residues. Trimming left V 4 bases short and J 8 bases short, with 14 bases between. The CDR3 loop is CASSVYRGGGYTF. The CDR3 DNA reads as TGCGCCAGCAGTGTATATAGGGGCGGAGGCTACACCTTC.

This clonotype was seen a few times. The V and J genes are TRBV25-1 and TRBJ1-1; no clear D gene. Germline V gene lookup returns CDR1 MGHDK and CDR2 SYGVNS. V lost 3 bases, J lost 1 base, and 12 bases lay in between. The CDR3 spans 15 residues. DNA for the CDR3: TGTGCCAGCAGTGATTTCGAGGGAGCGAACACTGAAGCTTTCTTT. It encodes CASSDFEGANTEAFF.

V gene TRBV11-1 combines with J gene TRBJ2-7, with D maybe TRBD2 (5 bases). This CDR3 has 13 amino acids. Looked up from germline, CDR1 is SGHAT and CDR2 is FQDESV (reference sequence). V lost 4 bases and J 2 bases, leaving 9 bases between the germline ends. CDR3: CASSSGVTYEQYF. The CDR3 region has the DNA TGTGCCAGCAGCTCCGGGGTGACCTACGAGCAGTACTTC.

This clonotype was recorded at least ten times. The CDR3: CASSPGTGPPEAFF. CDR3 sequence (DNA): TGTGCCAGCAGTCCCGGGACAGGTCCTCCTGAAGCTTTCTTT. The rearrangement links TRBV12-3 or TRBV12-4 to TRBJ1-1, with 8 bases fitting TRBD1. This CDR3 contains 14 residues. Trimming at V came to 5 bases and at J to 6 bases, leaving 8 bases not matched to a gene.

This clonotype was found many times. The J gene is TRBJ2-2, the V gene TRBV30; TRBD2 agrees at 11 bases. Germline CDR1 is GTSNPN and CDR2 is SVGIG (reference sequence). The junction had 10 bases not matched to a gene; V was cut back by 5 bases and J by 5 bases. CDR3 length: 16 amino acids. CDR3 nucleotides: TGTGCCTGGGGGGCTAGCGGGGGGTTTCTTACCGGGGAGCTGTTTTTT. Residues: CAWGASGGFLTGELFF.

This rearrangement joins TRBV6-1 to TRBJ1-4; possible D gene TRBD1, 5 bases. The CDR3 runs to 17 residues. Germline loops: CDR1 MNHNS, CDR2 SASEGT. Trimming shortened V by 6 bases and J by 0 bases, and 17 bases separated the two germline ends. The CDR3 nucleotides read TGTGCCAGCAGAAGGGGCAGGGCAGACTCAACTAATGAAAAACTGTTTTTT. It yields the protein CASRRGRADSTNEKLFF.

The table lists this clonotype with many counts. The chain carries TRBV6-5 and TRBJ1-1; TRBD1 is a possible D gene (5 bases). CDR3 length: 15 residues. V shed 1 base and J shed 5 bases, with 14 bases lying between them. CDR1 and CDR2 from the germline V gene are MNHEY and SVGAGI. DNA of the CDR3: TGTGCCAGCAGTTACTTCGGGGCCTCGAGGACTGAAGCTTTCTTT. Translated: CASSYFGASRTEAFF.

This clonotype was recorded at least ten times. The V and J genes are TRBV2 and TRBJ1-5, with D maybe TRBD1 (5 bases). The CDR3 spans 13 residues. V gave up 4 bases and J gave up 6 bases, with 10 bases separating them. The germline gives CDR1 SNHLY, CDR2 FYNNEI. CDR3 amino acids: CASSGDGGQPQHF. In nucleotides, the CDR3 is TGTGCCAGCAGTGGTGACGGGGGTCAGCCCCAGCATTTT.

There are many counts of this clonotype. The rearrangement uses TRBV2 and TRBJ1-1; D might be TRBD1 (5 bases). The CDR3 has 13 amino acids. Germline CDR1 reads SNHLY; CDR2 reads FYNNEI. V lost 2 bases and J lost 5, with 9 bases in between. The CDR3 DNA reads TGTGCCAGCAGTGAATGGGGGGAAACTGAAGCTTTCTTT. It is translated as CASSEWGETEAFF.

The sample holds many counts of this clonotype. The chain joins TRBV11-3 to TRBJ2-2; D might be TRBD2 (6 bases). Germline loops: CDR1 SGHNT, CDR2 YENEEA. The CDR3 totals 15 residues. The V gene lost 3 bases and the J gene lost 0 bases, with 8 bases spanning the gap. CDR3 nucleotides: TGTGCCAGCAGCTTCGGCGGGGCGAACACCGGGGAGCTGTTTTTT. Encoded protein: CASSFGGANTGELFF.

The chain is built from TRBV6-1 and TRBJ2-4, with D perhaps matching TRBD2 (6 bases). Germline V gives CDR1 MNHNS, CDR2 SASEGT. The CDR3 loop spans 14 amino acids. V was trimmed by 5 bases and J by 6 bases, leaving 14 bases between them. The CDR3 here is CASSYSGQSNIQYF. The CDR3 DNA reads as TGTGCCAGCAGTTACAGCGGGCAATCAAACATTCAGTACTTC.

The table lists this clonotype with many counts. The rearrangement links TRBV28 to TRBJ1-6, with D tentatively TRBD1 (6 bases). Trimming cost V 7 bases and J 4 bases, with 17 bases left between them. The CDR3 sequence is 16 residues long. Germline values: CDR1 MDHEN, CDR2 SYDVKM. The CDR3 region is CASKLGGGPYNSPLHF. CDR3 DNA sequence: TGTGCCAGCAAACTAGGGGGGGGGCCATATAATTCACCCCTCCACTTT. The full variable domain, in which reference TRBV28 and TRBJ1-6 provide the parts outside the CDR3, is DVKVTQSSRYLVKRTGEKVFLECVQDMDHENMFWYRQDPGLGLRLIYFSYDVKMKEKGDIPEGYSVSREKKERFSLILESASTNQTSMYLCASKLGGGPYNSPLHFGNGTRLTVT.

This clonotype was counted a few times. A much larger clone differs by one base, so this may be a read error. V is TRBV4-2 and J is TRBJ2-5; D may be TRBD1 or TRBD2 (6 bases each). The CDR3 loop spans 15 amino acids. Germline-derived CDR1 and CDR2 are LGHNA and YNFKEQ. V lost 4 bases, J lost 6 bases, and 18 bases lay in between. In DNA form, the CDR3 reads TGTGCCAGCAGCCGAGATTGGAGGGGGGCAAAGACCCAGTACTTC. Translation: CASSRDWRGAKTQYF.

This clonotype has a count of ten or more. V and J are TRBV18 and TRBJ1-6; 7 bases line up with TRBD1. J was trimmed by 7 bases and V by 4 bases; bases with no gene match: 22. The germline CDR1 and CDR2 sequences are KGHSH and LQKENI. The CDR3 totals 20 residues. The CDR3 protein is CASSQLNRGLLARGNSPLHF. CDR3 DNA: TGTGCCAGCTCACAGCTAAACAGGGGTCTGTTGGCGAGAGGAAATTCACCCCTCCACTTT.

This clonotype has at least ten counts. V and J are TRBV12-3 or TRBV12-4 and TRBJ2-2, with 7 bases lining up with TRBD2. J lost 6 bases, V lost 4 bases, and 14 bases had no gene match. This CDR3 spans 17 amino acids. The CDR3 sequence: CASSSPFGGTLPGELFF. Here the CDR3 DNA reads TGTGCCAGCAGTTCGCCGTTCGGGGGGACCCTCCCCGGGGAGCTGTTTTTT.

This clonotype was detected ten times or more. This rearrangement joins TRBV6-1 to TRBJ2-1; D gene uncertain. The length of the CDR3 is 12 residues. The germline gives CDR1 MNHNS, CDR2 SASEGT. V was shortened by 4 bases and J by 6 bases, with 7 bases between the two germline ends. Here the CDR3 reads CASSGPGNEQFF. The CDR3 DNA is TGTGCCAGCAGTGGTCCAGGCAATGAGCAGTTCTTC.

This clonotype was counted ten times or more. This chain connects TRBV11-2 to TRBJ2-7; D remains ambiguous. This CDR3 region has 14 residues. V lost 3 bases and J 1 base, leaving 10 bases between the germline ends. CDR1 SGHAT and CDR2 FQNNGV come from the germline V gene. DNA of the CDR3: TGTGCCAGCAGCTTGGGGTTGCTATCCTACGAGCAGTACTTC. Amino acid sequence: CASSLGLLSYEQYF.

A few counts support this clonotype. This may come from a read error, since a much larger clone is one base off. It is likely a read error, because the conserved phenylalanine at the end of the CDR3 is missing. This chain links TRBV20-1 with TRBJ1-1; the D gene is possibly TRBD1 (6 bases). Germline-derived CDR1 and CDR2 are DFQATT and SNEGSKA (reference sequence). The CDR3 totals 14 residues. With 3 bases removed from V and 0 bases from J, the gap between germline ends came to 11 bases. DNA for the CDR3: TGCAGTGCTAGTCCGGGACACCTGAACACTGAAGCTTTCCTT. It encodes CSASPGHLNTEAFL.

The chain carries TRBV19 and TRBJ1-2; tentatively, D is TRBD1 (5 bases). Trimming stripped 11 bases from V and 0 bases from J, with 16 bases between. The CDR3 length is 14 residues. Per the germline V gene, CDR1 is LNHDA and CDR2 is SQIVND (reference sequence). Here the CDR3 reads CASSAGPANYGYTF. In nucleotides, the CDR3 is TGTGCCTCCTCCGCGGGGCCGGCTAACTATGGCTACACCTTC.